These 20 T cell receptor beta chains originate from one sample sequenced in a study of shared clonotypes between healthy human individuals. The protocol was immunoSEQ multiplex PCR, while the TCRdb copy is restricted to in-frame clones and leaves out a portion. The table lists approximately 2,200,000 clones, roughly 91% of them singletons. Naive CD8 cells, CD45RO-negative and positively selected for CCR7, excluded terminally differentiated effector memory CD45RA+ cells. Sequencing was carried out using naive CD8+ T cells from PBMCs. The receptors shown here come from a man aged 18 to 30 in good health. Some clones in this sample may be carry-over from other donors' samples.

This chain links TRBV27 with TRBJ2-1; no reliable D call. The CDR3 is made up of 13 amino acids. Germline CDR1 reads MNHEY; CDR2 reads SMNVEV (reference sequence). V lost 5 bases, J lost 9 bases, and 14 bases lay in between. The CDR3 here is CASSTHRLGEQFF. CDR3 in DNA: TGTGCCAGCAGTACCCATCGACTGGGTGAGCAGTTCTTC.

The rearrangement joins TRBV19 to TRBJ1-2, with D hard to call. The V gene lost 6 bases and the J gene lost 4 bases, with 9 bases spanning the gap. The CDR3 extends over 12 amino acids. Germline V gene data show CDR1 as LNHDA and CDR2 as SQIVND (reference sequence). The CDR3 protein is CASRTWGYGYTF. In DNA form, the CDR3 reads TGTGCCAGTAGGACGTGGGGCTATGGCTACACCTTC.

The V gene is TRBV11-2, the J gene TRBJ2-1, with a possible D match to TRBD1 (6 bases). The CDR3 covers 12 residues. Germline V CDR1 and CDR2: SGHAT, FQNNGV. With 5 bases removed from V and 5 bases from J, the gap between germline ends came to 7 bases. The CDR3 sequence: CASSDRHNEQFF. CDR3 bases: TGTGCCAGCAGCGACAGGCACAATGAGCAGTTCTTC.

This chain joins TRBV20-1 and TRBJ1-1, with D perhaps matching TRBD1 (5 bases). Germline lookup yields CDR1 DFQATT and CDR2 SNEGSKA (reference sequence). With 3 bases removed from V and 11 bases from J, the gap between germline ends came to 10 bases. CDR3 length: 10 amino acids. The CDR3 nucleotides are TGCAGTGCTAGGGGCAGGGAGGCTTTCTTT. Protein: CSARGREAFF.

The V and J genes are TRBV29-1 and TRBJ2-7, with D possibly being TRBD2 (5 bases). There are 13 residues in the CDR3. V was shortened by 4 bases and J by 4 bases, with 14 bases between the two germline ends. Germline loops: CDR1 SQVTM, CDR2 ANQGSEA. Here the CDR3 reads CSVVLGEGYEQYF. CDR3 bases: TGCAGCGTTGTATTGGGTGAGGGATACGAGCAGTACTTC.

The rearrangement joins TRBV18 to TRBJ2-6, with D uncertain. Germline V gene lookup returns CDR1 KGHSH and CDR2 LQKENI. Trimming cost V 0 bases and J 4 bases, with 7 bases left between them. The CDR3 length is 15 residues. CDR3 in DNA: TGTGCCAGCTCACCACCGGTCCTAGGGGCCAACGTCCTGACTTTC. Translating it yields CASSPPVLGANVLTF. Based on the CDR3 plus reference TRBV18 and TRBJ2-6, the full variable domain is NAGVMQNPRHLVRRRGQEARLRCSPMKGHSHVYWYRQLPEEGLKFMVYLQKENIIDESGMPKERFSAEFPKEGPSILRIQQVVRGDSAAYFCASSPPVLGANVLTFGAGSRLTVL.

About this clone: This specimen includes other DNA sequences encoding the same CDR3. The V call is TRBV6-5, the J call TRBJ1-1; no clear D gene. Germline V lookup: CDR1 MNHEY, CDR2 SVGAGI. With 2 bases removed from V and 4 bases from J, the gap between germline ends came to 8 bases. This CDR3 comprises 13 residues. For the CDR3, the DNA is TGTGCCAGCAGTTACAGTGAGGGCACTGAAGCTTTCTTT. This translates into CASSYSEGTEAFF.

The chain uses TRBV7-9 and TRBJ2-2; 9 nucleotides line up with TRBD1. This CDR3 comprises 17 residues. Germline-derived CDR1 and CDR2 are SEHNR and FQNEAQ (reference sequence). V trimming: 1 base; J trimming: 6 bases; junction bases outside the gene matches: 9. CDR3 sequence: CASSLGSPGQGSGELFF. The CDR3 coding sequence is TGTGCCAGCAGCTTAGGATCCCCGGGACAGGGTTCCGGGGAGCTGTTTTTT.

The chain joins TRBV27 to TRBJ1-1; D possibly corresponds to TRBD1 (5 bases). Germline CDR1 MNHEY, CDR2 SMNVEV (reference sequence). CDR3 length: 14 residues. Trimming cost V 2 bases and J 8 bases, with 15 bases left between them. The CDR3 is CASSLRYGGAEAFF. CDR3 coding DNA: TGTGCCAGCAGTTTAAGGTACGGCGGGGCGGAAGCTTTCTTT.

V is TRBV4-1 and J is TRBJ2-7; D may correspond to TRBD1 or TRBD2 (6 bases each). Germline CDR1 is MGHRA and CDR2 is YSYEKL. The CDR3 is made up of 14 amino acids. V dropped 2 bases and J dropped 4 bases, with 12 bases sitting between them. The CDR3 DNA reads TGCGCCAGCAGCCAACTGGAGGGGGGTTACGAGCAGTACTTC. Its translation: CASSQLEGGYEQYF.

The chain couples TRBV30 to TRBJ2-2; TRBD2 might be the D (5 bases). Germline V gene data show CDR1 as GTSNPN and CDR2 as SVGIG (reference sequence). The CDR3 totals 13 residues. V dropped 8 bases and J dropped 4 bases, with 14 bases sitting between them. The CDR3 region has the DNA TGTGCCGGGCGGGCTCTGACCACCGGGGAGCTGTTTTTT. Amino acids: CAGRALTTGELFF.

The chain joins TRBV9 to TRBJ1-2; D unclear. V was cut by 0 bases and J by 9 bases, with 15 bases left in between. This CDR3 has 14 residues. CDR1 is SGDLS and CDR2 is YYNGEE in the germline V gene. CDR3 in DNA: TGTGCCAGCAGCGTAGCTCTTCGCACCACTAGCTACACCTTC. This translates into CASSVALRTTSYTF. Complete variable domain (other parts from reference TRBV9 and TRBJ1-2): DSGVTQTPKHLITATGQRVTLRCSPRSGDLSVYWYQQSLDQGLQFLIQYYNGEERAKGNILERFSAQQFPDLHSELNLSSLELGDSALYFCASSVALRTTSYTFGSGTRLTVV.

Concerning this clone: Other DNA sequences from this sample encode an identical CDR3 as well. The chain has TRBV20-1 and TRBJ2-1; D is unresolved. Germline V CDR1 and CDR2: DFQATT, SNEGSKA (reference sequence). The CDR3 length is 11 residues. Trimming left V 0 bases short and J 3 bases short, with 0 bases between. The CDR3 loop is CSARDYNEQFF. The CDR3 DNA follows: TGCAGTGCTAGAGACTACAATGAGCAGTTCTTC.

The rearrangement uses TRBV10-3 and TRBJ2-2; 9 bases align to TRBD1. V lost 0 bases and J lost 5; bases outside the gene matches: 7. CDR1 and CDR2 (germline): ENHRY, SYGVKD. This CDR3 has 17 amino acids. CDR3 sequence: CAISESMGQGWTGELFF. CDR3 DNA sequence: TGTGCCATCAGTGAGTCGATGGGACAGGGATGGACCGGGGAGCTGTTTTTT.

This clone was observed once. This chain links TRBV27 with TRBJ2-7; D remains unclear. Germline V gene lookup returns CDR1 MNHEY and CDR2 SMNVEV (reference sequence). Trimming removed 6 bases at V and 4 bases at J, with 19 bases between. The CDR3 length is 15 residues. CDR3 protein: CASSPTVMDVYEQYF. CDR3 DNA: TGTGCCAGCAGCCCGACCGTTATGGACGTTTACGAGCAGTACTTC.

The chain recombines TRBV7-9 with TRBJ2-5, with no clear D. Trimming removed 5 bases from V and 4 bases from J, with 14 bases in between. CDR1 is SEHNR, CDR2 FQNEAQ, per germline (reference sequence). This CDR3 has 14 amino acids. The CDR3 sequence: CASSGSYKGETQYF. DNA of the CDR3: TGTGCCAGCAGCGGATCCTACAAAGGAGAGACCCAGTACTTC.

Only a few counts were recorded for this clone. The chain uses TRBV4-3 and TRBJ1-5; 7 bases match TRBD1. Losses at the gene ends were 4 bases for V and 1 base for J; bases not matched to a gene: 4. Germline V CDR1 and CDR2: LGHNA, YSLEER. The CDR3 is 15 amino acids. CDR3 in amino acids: CASSRTGESNQPQHF. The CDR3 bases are TGCGCCAGCAGCCGCACAGGGGAAAGCAATCAGCCCCAGCATTTT.

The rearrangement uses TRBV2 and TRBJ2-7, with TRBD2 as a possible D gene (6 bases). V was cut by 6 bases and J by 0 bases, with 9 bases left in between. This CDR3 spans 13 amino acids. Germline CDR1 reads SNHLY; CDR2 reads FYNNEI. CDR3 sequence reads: CASRGTDSYEQYF. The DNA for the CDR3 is TGTGCCAGCAGAGGGACTGACTCCTACGAGCAGTACTTC.

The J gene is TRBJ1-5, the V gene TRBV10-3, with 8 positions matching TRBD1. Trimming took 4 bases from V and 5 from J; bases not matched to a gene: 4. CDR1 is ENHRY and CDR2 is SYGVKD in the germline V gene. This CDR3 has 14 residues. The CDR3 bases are TGTGCCATCAGTGCGGACAGGGAGGATCAGCCCCAGCATTTT. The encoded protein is CAISADREDQPQHF.

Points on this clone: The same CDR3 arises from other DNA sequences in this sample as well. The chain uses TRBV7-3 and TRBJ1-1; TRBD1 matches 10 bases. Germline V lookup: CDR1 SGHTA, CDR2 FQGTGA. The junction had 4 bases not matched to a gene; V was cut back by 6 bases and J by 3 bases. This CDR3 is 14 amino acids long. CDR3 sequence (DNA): TGTGCCAGCAGTAGACAGGGGGCAGACACTGAAGCTTTCTTT. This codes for CASSRQGADTEAFF.